The subject of this entry is one T cell receptor beta chain. Its antigen is currently unknown. Germline values: CDR1 PRHDT, CDR2 FYEKMQ (reference sequence). The length of the CDR3 is 16 residues. V lost 2 bases to trimming and J lost 2 bases, with 15 bases between them. The data belong to a study of OX40 agonist ivuxolimab in advanced cancers. Across the whole study: The dose-escalation cohort had hepatocellular carcinoma, melanoma, renal cell or head and neck cancer. Allowance was made for prior anti-PD-1, anti-PD-L1 or anti-CTLA-4 therapy, and 40% to 45% had some.

General observations from the study: Expansion of clones was among the lowest in partial responders at 0.1-3.0 mg/kg.

Sequencing used immunoSEQ multiplex PCR; TCRdb keeps in-frame clones, though not all of them. The table shows about 99,000 clones, with roughly 95% occurring only once. The chain couples TRBV13 to TRBJ2-5; D is perhaps TRBD2 (6 bases). Sample: CD4+ or CD8+ T cells sorted from blood, taken in a trial of the OX40 agonist ivuxolimab. This clonotype was sampled from an adult with an advanced solid tumor such as melanoma, head and neck, liver or kidney cancer. DNA of the CDR3: TGTGCCAGCAGCTTACGGGGAGGTCTACTACAAGAGACCCAGTACTTC. Its protein product is CASSLRGGLLQETQYF.